The 11 T cell receptor beta chains listed next were all sequenced from one sample in a study of T cell responses to AZD1222 COVID-19 vaccine. Sequencing used immunoSEQ multiplex PCR; TCRdb keeps in-frame clones, though not all of them. The data show around 180,000 clones, 80% to 90% seen once. This material consisted of peripheral blood, taken on day 0 of AZD1222 vaccination. These receptors were taken from an adult in good health.

This chain connects TRBV5-3 to TRBJ1-5; 12 bases agree with TRBD1. TRBV5-3 is reported as an ORF; its role is uncertain. The CDR3 has 17 amino acids. The V and J ends lost 4 bases and 7 bases, in that order; junction bases with no gene match: 12. In DNA, the CDR3 is TGTGCCAGAAGCGTTGTGCAGGGACAGGGGGCATGGCAGCCCCAGCATTTT. Translating gives CARSVVQGQGAWQPQHF.

The chain employs TRBV9 and TRBJ1-3; D might be TRBD1 (6 bases). CDR1 is SGDLS and CDR2 is YYNGEE in the germline V gene. Deletions cut 0 bases from V and 7 bases from J, with 14 bases between. This CDR3 is 15 amino acids long. The CDR3 nucleotides are TGTGCCAGCAGCGTAGACTCACAGGGATGGAACACCATATATTTT. This translates into CASSVDSQGWNTIYF.

The chain has TRBV10-1 and TRBJ2-7; D gene unclear. V dropped 6 bases and J dropped 1 base, with 10 bases sitting between them. The CDR3 extends over 13 amino acids. Germline V gene data show CDR1 as WNHNN and CDR2 as SYGVQD (reference sequence). The DNA for the CDR3 is TGCGCCAGCAGCCCCGGTGGGTCCTACGAGCAGTACTTC. Residues: CASSPGGSYEQYF.

The chain uses TRBV7-3 and TRBJ2-1; TRBD1 matches at 11 bases. J gave up 4 bases and V 4 bases, and 9 bases lay outside the gene matches. Germline loops: CDR1 SGHTA, CDR2 FQGTGA. The CDR3 has 17 amino acids. DNA for the CDR3: TGTGCCAGCAGCTCTCAGGACAGGGGGCTAGGTTACAATGAGCAGTTCTTC. As protein: CASSSQDRGLGYNEQFF.

The chain uses TRBV4-1 and TRBJ1-6; D remains unclear. Trimming stripped 1 base from V and 0 bases from J, with 13 bases between. The CDR3 covers 18 residues. The germline gives CDR1 MGHRA, CDR2 YSYEKL. The CDR3 sequence is CASSQGGLPSSYNSPLHF. CDR3 DNA: TGCGCCAGCAGCCAAGGCGGGCTGCCAAGCTCCTATAATTCACCCCTCCACTTT.

V is TRBV28 and J is TRBJ1-4; D perhaps matches TRBD1 (6 bases). V was pared by 4 bases and J by 5 bases, with 14 bases between. CDR1 MDHEN and CDR2 SYDVKM come from the germline V gene. The CDR3 has 15 residues. CDR3 DNA: TGTGCCAGCAGTTCCCTCCAGGGGCCAAATGAAAAACTGTTTTTT. Its translation is CASSSLQGPNEKLFF.

J is TRBJ2-3 and V is TRBV6-2 or TRBV6-3; either TRBD1 or TRBD2 may fit D (5 bases each). This CDR3 has 14 amino acids. Trimming stripped 2 bases from V and 4 bases from J, with 10 bases between. The germline gives CDR1 MNHEY, CDR2 SVGEGT. CDR3 region: CASSYGPGPDTQYF. CDR3 DNA sequence: TGTGCCAGCAGTTACGGCCCGGGACCAGATACGCAGTATTTT.

This chain uses TRBV7-9 with TRBJ1-5, with 9 bases lining up with TRBD1. CDR3 length: 17 residues. The J segment lost 4 bases and the V segment lost 4 bases, leaving 11 bases of the junction unmatched. Germline V gene lookup returns CDR1 SEHNR and CDR2 FQNEAQ (reference sequence). CDR3 bases: TGTGCCAGCAGCTCAACCCCGGGACAGGGCCATAATCAGCCCCAGCATTTT. Its translation is CASSSTPGQGHNQPQHF.

The V gene is TRBV6-5, the J gene TRBJ1-1; D is possibly TRBD1 (5 bases). Germline loops: CDR1 MNHEY, CDR2 SVGAGI. V was cut by 5 bases and J by 3 bases, with 16 bases left in between. The CDR3 runs to 15 residues. The CDR3 region has the DNA TGTGCCAGCAGTACCAACCAGGGAGTTGACACTGAAGCTTTCTTT. This translates into CASSTNQGVDTEAFF.

This chain joins TRBV19 and TRBJ1-1; D possibly corresponds to TRBD1 (5 bases). Trimming pared 3 bases from V and 4 bases from J, leaving 12 bases between. The CDR3 runs to 14 residues. Germline CDR1 LNHDA, CDR2 SQIVND (reference sequence). The CDR3 DNA sequence: TGTGCCAGTAGTATTGGGGGGGAGGGCACTGAAGCTTTCTTT. Translating gives CASSIGGEGTEAFF.

This clone is a singleton in its sample. The genes are TRBV28 and TRBJ1-4; possibly TRBD1 for D (6 bases). The length of the CDR3 is 15 residues. The germline gives CDR1 MDHEN, CDR2 SYDVKM. The ends were cut back, 6 bases at V and 0 bases at J, with 11 bases in the middle. This chain's CDR3 is CASREQGTTNEKLFF. CDR3 coding DNA: TGTGCCAGCAGAGAACAGGGAACAACTAATGAAAAACTGTTTTTT. The complete variable domain, with remaining parts taken from reference TRBV28 and TRBJ1-4, reads DVKVTQSSRYLVKRTGEKVFLECVQDMDHENMFWYRQDPGLGLRLIYFSYDVKMKEKGDIPEGYSVSREKKERFSLILESASTNQTSMYLCASREQGTTNEKLFFGSGTQLSVL.